Presented here are 17 T cell receptor beta chains from one specimen sequenced in a study of PD-L1 blockade in urothelial cancer. Sample time point: pretreatment peripheral blood. The protocol was immunoSEQ multiplex PCR, while the TCRdb copy is restricted to in-frame clones and leaves out a portion. Counted here are roughly 67,000 clones, approximately 86% occurring once; the ten biggest clones make up about 15%. Sequenced material: PBMCs, taken around atezolizumab (anti-PD-L1) treatment. These receptors all stem from a man aged 55 to 69 with urothelial cancer.

J is TRBJ1-2 and V is TRBV30, with no clear D. V was clipped by 0 bases and J by 4 bases, with 9 bases between them. CDR1 is GTSNPN, CDR2 SVGIG, per germline (reference sequence). The CDR3 runs 13 residues. The CDR3 sequence: CAWSVGGFYGYTF. The CDR3 DNA sequence: TGTGCCTGGAGTGTAGGAGGGTTCTATGGCTACACCTTC.

This clone showed up just a few times. This rearrangement joins TRBV20-1 to TRBJ2-5; D remains ambiguous. The CDR3 has 10 residues. CDR1 and CDR2 from the germline V gene are DFQATT and SNEGSKA (reference sequence). V was trimmed by 4 bases and J by 5 bases, leaving 5 bases between them. CDR3 loop: CSATRETQYF. DNA of the CDR3: TGCAGTGCTACCCGTGAGACCCAGTACTTC.

This clone has a handful of counts. The chain has TRBV19 and TRBJ1-2; the match to TRBD1 covers 9 bases. The germline CDR1 and CDR2 sequences are LNHDA and SQIVND (reference sequence). The trim removed 10 bases at V and 6 bases at J, leaving 12 bases unmatched. This CDR3 contains 14 residues. DNA of the CDR3: TGTGCCACAAGAGACTGGGACAGGGTCCATGGCTACACCTTC. Translation: CATRDWDRVHGYTF.

The CDR3: CASSFPTGRPSEAFF. CDR3 DNA: TGTGCCAGCAGTTTCCCGACAGGTAGACCCTCTGAAGCTTTCTTT. The gene calls are TRBV6-6 and TRBJ1-1; D may be TRBD1 (6 bases). The V and J ends lost 4 bases and 6 bases respectively, with 18 bases between them. Germline CDR1 MNHNY, CDR2 SVGAGI (reference sequence). This CDR3 is 15 amino acids long.

The CDR3 DNA reads as TGTGCCAGCTCACCCGGGGGGACCTACGAGCAGTACTTC. This encodes CASSPGGTYEQYF. The V and J genes are TRBV18 and TRBJ2-7; 7 nucleotides match TRBD2. Germline values: CDR1 KGHSH, CDR2 LQKENI. This CDR3 region has 13 residues. The junction had 1 base not matched to a gene; V was cut back by 3 bases and J by 2 bases.

V and J are TRBV6-5 and TRBJ1-5; 7 bases agree with TRBD1. Germline assignment: CDR1 MNHEY and CDR2 SVGAGI. The CDR3 is 14 residues long. V was pared by 7 bases and J by 2 bases, with 5 bases of the junction left unmatched. CDR3 protein: CASKQGFGNQPQHF. The DNA for the CDR3 is TGTGCCAGCAAACAGGGGTTTGGCAATCAGCCCCAGCATTTT.

This clone showed up just a few times. In nucleotides, the CDR3 is TGTGCCAGCAGCTTAGCGGGGCGGGGTCGTAGCGGGGAGCTGTTTTTT. Its translation: CASSLAGRGRSGELFF. This chain connects TRBV7-8 to TRBJ2-2, with TRBD2 as a possible D gene (6 bases). The length of the CDR3 is 16 residues. In germline, CDR1 is SGHVS, CDR2 FQNEAQ. Trimming pared 0 bases from V and 7 bases from J, leaving 15 bases between.

The chain links TRBV7-2 to TRBJ2-1; 13 bases fit TRBD2. The CDR3 extends over 18 amino acids. Germline V gives CDR1 SGHTA, CDR2 FQGNSA. After removal of 4 bases from V and 5 bases from J, the junction contained 11 bases not matched to a gene. The CDR3 protein is CASSYRLAGGRANNEQFF. In DNA form, the CDR3 reads TGTGCCAGCAGCTACCGACTAGCGGGGGGCCGAGCTAACAATGAGCAGTTCTTC.

The chain combines TRBV5-1 with TRBJ1-4, with D possibly being TRBD1 (5 bases). The germline CDR1 and CDR2 sequences are SGHRS and YFSETQ. CDR3 size: 14 residues. Trimming shortened V by 4 bases and J by 2 bases, and 9 bases separated the two germline ends. CDR3 sequence reads: CASSAGPTNEKLFF. In DNA form, the CDR3 reads TGCGCCAGCAGCGCGGGACCTACTAATGAAAAACTGTTTTTT. The variable domain in full, completed from reference TRBV5-1 and TRBJ1-4, reads KAGVTQTPRYLIKTRGQQVTLSCSPISGHRSVSWYQQTPGQGLQFLFEYFSETQRNKGNFPGRFSGRQFSNSRSEMNVSTLELGDSALYLCASSAGPTNEKLFFGSGTQLSVL.

V and J are TRBV2 and TRBJ1-1; D is uncertain. This CDR3 spans 13 amino acids. The germline gives CDR1 SNHLY, CDR2 FYNNEI. V dropped 9 bases and J dropped 1 base, with 12 bases sitting between them. In DNA form, the CDR3 reads TGTGCCAGTTCTCGGGAGGGGAACACTGAAGCTTTCTTT. As protein: CASSREGNTEAFF. Complete variable domain (other parts from reference TRBV2 and TRBJ1-1): EPEVTQTPSHQVTQMGQEVILRCVPISNHLYFYWYRQILGQKVEFLVSFYNNEISEKSEIFDDQFSVERPDGSNFTLKIRSTKLEDSAMYFCASSREGNTEAFFGQGTRLTVV.

The V call is TRBV12-5, the J call TRBJ1-5; TRBD1 aligns across 7 bases. Germline assignment: CDR1 LGHNT and CDR2 FRNRAP. Trimming removed 8 bases from V and 2 bases from J; junction bases left unmatched: 9. The CDR3 consists of 15 residues. Here the CDR3 DNA reads TGTGCTAGTAACCAGGGGGTATGGGGCAATCAGCCCCAGCATTTT. It encodes CASNQGVWGNQPQHF.

In its sample, this clone was seen a few times. This chain links TRBV14 with TRBJ1-4; 9 nucleotides line up with TRBD1. Germline assignment: CDR1 SGHDN and CDR2 FVKESK. V dropped 4 bases and J dropped 7; count of bases not matched to a gene: 7. The CDR3 is 15 amino acids. The CDR3 loop is CASSRNRGLGEKLFF. The CDR3 nucleotides read TGTGCCAGCAGCCGGAACAGGGGGCTGGGTGAAAAACTGTTTTTT.

This chain links TRBV9 with TRBJ2-7, with D possibly TRBD2 on 6 matching bases. CDR3 length equals 15 residues. From germline, CDR1 is SGDLS and CDR2 YYNGEE. V lost 4 bases, J lost 5 bases, and 19 bases lay in between. CDR3 sequence reads: CASSPAGTTFNEQYF. In DNA, the CDR3 is TGTGCCAGCAGCCCCGCGGGGACCACTTTCAACGAGCAGTACTTC. Complete variable domain (other parts from reference TRBV9 and TRBJ2-7): DSGVTQTPKHLITATGQRVTLRCSPRSGDLSVYWYQQSLDQGLQFLIQYYNGEERAKGNILERFSAQQFPDLHSELNLSSLELGDSALYFCASSPAGTTFNEQYFGPGTRLTVT.

The rearrangement links TRBV18 to TRBJ2-1, with TRBD2 identical over 10 bases. V lost 3 bases and J lost 5; bases outside the gene matches: 4. This CDR3 is built from 15 residues. Looked up from germline, CDR1 is KGHSH and CDR2 is LQKENI. The CDR3 DNA sequence: TGTGCCAGCTCACCCACTAGCGGGGAGAACAATGAGCAGTTCTTC. This translates into CASSPTSGENNEQFF. The whole variable domain, filled in from reference TRBV18 and TRBJ2-1, reads NAGVMQNPRHLVRRRGQEARLRCSPMKGHSHVYWYRQLPEEGLKFMVYLQKENIIDESGMPKERFSAEFPKEGPSILRIQQVVRGDSAAYFCASSPTSGENNEQFFGPGTRLTVL.

This clone was observed a few times. The chain joins TRBV10-2 to TRBJ2-7; D possibly corresponds to TRBD2 (7 bases). Germline V gene lookup returns CDR1 WSHSY and CDR2 SAAADI. The CDR3 loop spans 15 amino acids. Trimming removed 3 bases at V and 2 bases at J, with 14 bases between. This CDR3 reads CASSDLGGGTYEQYF. Here the CDR3 DNA reads TGCGCCAGCAGTGACCTAGGGGGGGGTACCTACGAGCAGTACTTC.

V gene TRBV7-8 combines with J gene TRBJ2-1; 13 bases are a match to TRBD2. Germline assignment: CDR1 SGHVS and CDR2 FQNEAQ. V shed 4 bases, J shed 8 bases, and the junction held 8 bases outside the gene matches. This CDR3 region has 16 residues. CDR3 DNA sequence: TGTGCCAGCAGCTCCGGGACTAGCGGGGAGCTGGATGAGCAGTTCTTC. It translates to CASSSGTSGELDEQFF.

This clone was counted ten times or more. The CDR3 DNA reads as TGTGCCATCGGGACAGGGGATACCTACGAGCAGTACTTC. Residues: CAIGTGDTYEQYF. This chain links TRBV10-3 with TRBJ2-7; 10 bases align to TRBD1. Unmatched junction bases numbered 3, after V lost 8 bases and J lost 2 bases. Germline CDR1 and CDR2: ENHRY and SYGVKD. This CDR3 region has 13 residues.